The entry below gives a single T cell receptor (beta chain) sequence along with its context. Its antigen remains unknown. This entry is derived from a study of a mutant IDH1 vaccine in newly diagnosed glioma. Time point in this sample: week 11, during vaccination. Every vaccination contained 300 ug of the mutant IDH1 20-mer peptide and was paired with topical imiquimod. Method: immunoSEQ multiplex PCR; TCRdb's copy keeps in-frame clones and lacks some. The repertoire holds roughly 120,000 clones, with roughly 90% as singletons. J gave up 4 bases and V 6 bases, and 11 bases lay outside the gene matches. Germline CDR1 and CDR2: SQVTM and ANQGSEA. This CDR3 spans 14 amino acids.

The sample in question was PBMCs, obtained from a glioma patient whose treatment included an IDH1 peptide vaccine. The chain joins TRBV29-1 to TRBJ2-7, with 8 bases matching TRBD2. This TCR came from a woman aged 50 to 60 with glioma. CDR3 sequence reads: CSVQPGRAKYEQYF. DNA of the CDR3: TGCAGCGTCCAACCCGGGAGGGCCAAGTACGAGCAGTACTTC.